Shown below are 21 T cell receptor beta chains from a single sample sequenced in a study of blood T cell repertoires in COVID-19. Some clones are missing from TCRdb's copy, which holds only in-frame ones; the method was immunoSEQ multiplex PCR. The profile shows around 100,000 clones, 80% of them singletons. The specimen was peripheral blood. All receptors come from a woman aged 70-85 years with acute or convalescent COVID-19.

CDR3 sequence: CASSLEQGGEQYF. The CDR3, as DNA: TGTGCCAGCAGCTTAGAGCAGGGTGGCGAGCAGTACTTC. This chain links TRBV7-9 with TRBJ2-7; maybe TRBD1 (5 bases). Between the trimmed V and J ends, which lost 1 base and 6 bases, there was a span of 10 bases. CDR3 length equals 13 residues. CDR1 is SEHNR and CDR2 is FQNEAQ in the germline V gene (reference sequence). The whole variable domain, remainder taken from reference TRBV7-9 and TRBJ2-7, is DTGVSQNPRHKITKRGQNVTFRCDPISEHNRLYWYRQTLGQGPEFLTYFQNEAQLEKSRLLSDRFSAERPKGSFSTLEIQRTEQGDSAMYLCASSLEQGGEQYFGPGTRLTVT.

This chain joins TRBV18 and TRBJ2-7; D is perhaps TRBD2 (6 bases). The germline gives CDR1 KGHSH, CDR2 LQKENI. Trimming took off 3 bases at V and 4 bases at J, with 16 bases between the two ends. The CDR3 runs 15 residues. CDR3: CASSPAGGNRYEQYV. Here the CDR3 DNA reads TGTGCCAGCTCACCGGCCGGGGGTAATCGGTACGAGCAGTACGTC.

The J gene is TRBJ2-3, the V gene TRBV9, with D uncertain. CDR1 and CDR2 (germline): SGDLS, YYNGEE. The CDR3 covers 13 residues. Trimming took off 3 bases at V and 6 bases at J, with 11 bases between the two ends. The CDR3 sequence: CASSDVNIDTQYF. The CDR3 DNA follows: TGTGCCAGCAGCGATGTGAACATTGATACGCAGTATTTT.

V usage is TRBV5-1 and J usage is TRBJ2-1; TRBD2 aligns across 9 bases. This CDR3 is built from 17 residues. Germline V lookup: CDR1 SGHRS, CDR2 YFSETQ. V lost 5 bases, J lost 7 bases, and 16 bases stayed unmatched. CDR3 DNA: TGCGCCAGCAGTTATGACTTAGCGGGGGTGGCGGGAAATGAGCAGTTCTTC. As protein: CASSYDLAGVAGNEQFF.

V and J are TRBV3-1 (or the pseudogene TRBV3-2) and TRBJ2-3; 12 positions agree with TRBD2. The ends lost 4 bases at V and 1 base at J; junction bases unmatched: 6. The CDR3 is 17 residues long. CDR1 and CDR2 (germline): LGHDT, YNNKEL (reference sequence). The CDR3 loop reads CASSRRLAGDGTDTQYF. As DNA, the CDR3 is TGTGCCAGCAGCCGTAGACTAGCGGGGGATGGCACAGATACGCAGTATTTT.

V usage is TRBV7-3 and J usage is TRBJ1-3; D ambiguous. Germline V gene data show CDR1 as SGHTA and CDR2 as FQGTGA. This CDR3 has 11 residues. V was cut by 8 bases and J by 9 bases, with 11 bases left in between. The CDR3 region is CASGNGGTIYF. The CDR3 coding sequence is TGTGCCAGCGGCAATGGTGGCACCATATATTTT.

This chain joins TRBV3-1 (or the pseudogene TRBV3-2) and TRBJ2-3; 9 bases line up with TRBD2. The CDR3 sequence is 19 residues long. The V gene's germline CDR1 is LGHDT and CDR2 YNNKEL (reference sequence). Germline trimming cut 1 base from V and 1 base from J; bases unmatched to any gene: 12. The DNA for the CDR3 is TGTGCCAGCAGCCAAGGTTCCGGTGGCGGGGGGGCGCGCACAGATACGCAGTATTTT. It codes for CASSQGSGGGGARTDTQYF.

The V and J genes are TRBV19 and TRBJ1-4, with 10 bases aligning to TRBD1. This CDR3 is 15 amino acids long. Germline values: CDR1 LNHDA, CDR2 SQIVND (reference sequence). V lost 9 bases, J lost 3 bases, and 7 bases stayed unmatched. Written as DNA, the CDR3 is TGTGCCAGCGGGGACAGGGGTGCGGCTAATGAAAAACTGTTTTTT. Translated: CASGDRGAANEKLFF.

The chain joins TRBV19 to TRBJ2-5; the match to TRBD1 covers 11 bases. Per germline, CDR1 LNHDA and CDR2 SQIVND (reference sequence). This CDR3 contains 13 residues. Trimming took 8 bases from V and 5 from J; bases not matched to a gene: 4. The CDR3 here is CASWTGGYETQYF. In DNA, the CDR3 is TGTGCCAGTTGGACAGGGGGCTATGAGACCCAGTACTTC.

J is TRBJ1-1 and V is TRBV5-1; TRBD1 matches 8 bases. V lost 5 bases, J lost 3 bases, and 3 bases stayed unmatched. The germline gives CDR1 SGHRS, CDR2 YFSETQ. The CDR3 length is 13 residues. The DNA of the CDR3 is TGCGCCAGCAGTCCGACAGGGGACACTGAAGCTTTCTTT. Protein sequence: CASSPTGDTEAFF.

The rearrangement uses TRBV30 and TRBJ1-4; 10 nucleotides line up with TRBD1. This CDR3 comprises 13 residues. V lost 5 bases, J lost 8 bases, and 5 bases stayed unmatched. The V gene's germline CDR1 is GTSNPN and CDR2 SVGIG (reference sequence). The CDR3 spells CAWDRGQGEKLFF. The CDR3 DNA sequence: TGTGCCTGGGACAGGGGGCAGGGGGAAAAACTGTTTTTT.

The CDR3 coding sequence is TGTGCCAGCTTTTCGACGGGAACCTACGAGCAGTACGTC. Protein: CASFSTGTYEQYV. The V gene is TRBV6-5, the J gene TRBJ2-7; the D gene is possibly TRBD2 (5 bases). The germline gives CDR1 MNHEY, CDR2 SVGAGI. Between the trimmed V and J ends, which lost 8 bases and 2 bases, there was a span of 13 bases. The CDR3 totals 13 residues.

The chain is built from TRBV7-2 and TRBJ1-2; the D gene is possibly TRBD1 (6 bases). The V gene's germline CDR1 is SGHTA and CDR2 FQGNSA. V lost 3 bases and J 6 bases, leaving 8 bases between the germline ends. This CDR3 spans 12 amino acids. CDR3 nucleotides: TGTGCCAGCAGCTTTACAGGGAATGGCTACACCTTC. As protein: CASSFTGNGYTF.

V gene TRBV9 combines with J gene TRBJ1-1, with D unclear. Per the germline V gene, CDR1 is SGDLS and CDR2 is YYNGEE. Trimming removed 0 bases from V and 0 bases from J, with 9 bases in between. This CDR3 is built from 15 residues. The CDR3 here is CASSVGGALNTEAFF. The CDR3 DNA sequence: TGTGCCAGCAGCGTAGGGGGAGCTTTGAACACTGAAGCTTTCTTT.

The chain links TRBV5-1 to TRBJ1-2, with D maybe TRBD1 (5 bases). V was shortened by 0 bases and J by 7 bases, with 19 bases between the two germline ends. Germline lookup yields CDR1 SGHRS and CDR2 YFSETQ. The CDR3 totals 16 residues. The CDR3 protein is CASSLDGRQGIGGYTF. CDR3 nucleotide sequence: TGCGCCAGCAGCTTGGACGGCCGGCAGGGAATAGGTGGCTACACCTTC.

The rearrangement links TRBV2 to TRBJ2-5, with D perhaps matching TRBD1 (5 bases). The CDR3 runs 15 residues. Germline lookup yields CDR1 SNHLY and CDR2 FYNNEI. V lost 3 bases, J lost 4 bases, and 15 bases lay in between. The CDR3 is CASSEQAGSGETQYF. In nucleotides, the CDR3 is TGTGCCAGCAGTGAGCAGGCAGGGTCAGGAGAGACCCAGTACTTC.

The chain joins TRBV2 to TRBJ2-3; no reliable D call. The CDR3 is made up of 12 amino acids. In germline, CDR1 is SNHLY, CDR2 FYNNEI. V was clipped by 4 bases and J by 5 bases, with 7 bases between them. As DNA, the CDR3 is TGTGCCAGCAGTGTCTACGGAGATACGCAGTATTTT. Protein: CASSVYGDTQYF. Variable domain in full (rest from reference TRBV2 and TRBJ2-3): EPEVTQTPSHQVTQMGQEVILRCVPISNHLYFYWYRQILGQKVEFLVSFYNNEISEKSEIFDDQFSVERPDGSNFTLKIRSTKLEDSAMYFCASSVYGDTQYFGPGTRLTVL.

The sample holds one count of this clone. The rearrangement uses TRBV19 and TRBJ2-3; D perhaps matches TRBD1 (5 bases). CDR1 and CDR2 (germline): LNHDA, SQIVND (reference sequence). With 4 bases removed from V and 4 bases from J, the gap between germline ends came to 9 bases. The CDR3 covers 13 residues. The CDR3 protein is CASSSQGSDTQYF. The CDR3 bases are TGTGCCAGTAGTAGTCAGGGTTCAGATACGCAGTATTTT.

CDR3 sequence reads: CASTLTILIQPQHF. DNA of the CDR3: TGTGCCAGTACACTCACGATTCTAATTCAGCCCCAGCATTTT. V usage is TRBV19 and J usage is TRBJ1-5, with D uncertain. Germline values: CDR1 LNHDA, CDR2 SQIVND (reference sequence). The CDR3 covers 14 residues. Trimming cost V 7 bases and J 6 bases, with 16 bases left between them.

Written as DNA, the CDR3 is TGTGCCAGCCCACCCTCGGCGGGGAGTCCCCACGAGCAGTACGTC. Translation: CASPPSAGSPHEQYV. This chain joins TRBV28 and TRBJ2-7, with D maybe TRBD2 (6 bases). V was shortened by 8 bases and J by 5 bases, with 22 bases between the two germline ends. CDR1 and CDR2 (germline): MDHEN, SYDVKM. The CDR3 sequence is 15 residues long.

V is TRBV27 and J is TRBJ1-5; 7 bases are shared with TRBD1. V trimming: 6 bases; J trimming: 5 bases; junction bases outside the gene matches: 10. Looked up from germline, CDR1 is MNHEY and CDR2 is SMNVEV (reference sequence). The CDR3 has 15 amino acids. The CDR3 nucleotides are TGTGCCAGCAGGGATCCTGCAGGGGGAGATCAGCCCCAGCATTTT. It codes for CASRDPAGGDQPQHF.